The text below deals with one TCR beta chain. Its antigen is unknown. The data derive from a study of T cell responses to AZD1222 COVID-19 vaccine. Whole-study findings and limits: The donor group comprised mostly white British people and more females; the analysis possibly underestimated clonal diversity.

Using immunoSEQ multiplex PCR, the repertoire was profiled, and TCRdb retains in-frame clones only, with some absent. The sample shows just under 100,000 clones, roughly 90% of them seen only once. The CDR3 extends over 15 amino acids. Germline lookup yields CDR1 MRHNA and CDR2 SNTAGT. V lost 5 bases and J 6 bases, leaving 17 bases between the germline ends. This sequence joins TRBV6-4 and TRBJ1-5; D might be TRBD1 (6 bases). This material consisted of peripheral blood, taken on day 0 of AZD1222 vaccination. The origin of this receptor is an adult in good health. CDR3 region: CASSRSPGQGQPQHF. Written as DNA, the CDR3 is TGTGCCAGCAGTCGCTCACCGGGACAAGGTCAGCCCCAGCATTTT.